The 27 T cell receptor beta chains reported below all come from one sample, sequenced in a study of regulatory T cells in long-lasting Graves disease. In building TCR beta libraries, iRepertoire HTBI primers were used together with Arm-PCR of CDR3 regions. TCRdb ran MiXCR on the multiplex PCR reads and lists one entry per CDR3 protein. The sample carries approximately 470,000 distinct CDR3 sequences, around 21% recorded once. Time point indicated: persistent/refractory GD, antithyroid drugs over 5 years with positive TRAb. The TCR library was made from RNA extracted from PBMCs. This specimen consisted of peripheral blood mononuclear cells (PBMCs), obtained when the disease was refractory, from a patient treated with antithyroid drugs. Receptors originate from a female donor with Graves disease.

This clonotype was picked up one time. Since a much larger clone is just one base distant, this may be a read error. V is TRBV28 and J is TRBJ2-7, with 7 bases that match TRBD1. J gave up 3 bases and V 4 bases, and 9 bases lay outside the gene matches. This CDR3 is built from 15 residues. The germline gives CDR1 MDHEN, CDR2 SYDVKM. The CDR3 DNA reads TGTGCCAGCAGTTCACCCAGGGGGTTTTTCTACGAGCAGTACTTC. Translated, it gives CASSSPRGFFYEQYF.

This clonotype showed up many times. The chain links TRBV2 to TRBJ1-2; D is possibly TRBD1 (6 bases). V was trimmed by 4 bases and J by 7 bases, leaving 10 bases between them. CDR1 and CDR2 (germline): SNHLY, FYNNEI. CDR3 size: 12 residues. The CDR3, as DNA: TGTGCCAGCAGTGGGGCAGGGGTTGGCTACACCTTC. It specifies CASSGAGVGYTF.

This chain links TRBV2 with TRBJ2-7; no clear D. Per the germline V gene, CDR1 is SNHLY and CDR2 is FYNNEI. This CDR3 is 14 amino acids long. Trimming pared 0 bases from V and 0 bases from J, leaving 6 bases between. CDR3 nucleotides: TGTGCCAGCAGTGAAGCTAGCAGCTCCTACGAGCAGTACTTC. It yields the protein CASSEASSSYEQYF.

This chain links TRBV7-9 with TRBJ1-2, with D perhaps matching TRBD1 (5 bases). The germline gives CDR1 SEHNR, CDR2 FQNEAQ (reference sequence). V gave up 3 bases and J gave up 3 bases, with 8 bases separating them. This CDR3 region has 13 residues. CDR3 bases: TGTGCCAGCAGCTTCTTACAGGACTATGGCTACACCTTC. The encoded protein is CASSFLQDYGYTF.

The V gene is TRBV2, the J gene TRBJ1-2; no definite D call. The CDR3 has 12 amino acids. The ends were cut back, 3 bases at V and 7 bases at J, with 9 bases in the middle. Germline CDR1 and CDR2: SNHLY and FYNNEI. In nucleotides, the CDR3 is TGTGCCAGCAGTGATTTCTGGGGTGGCTACACCTTC. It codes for CASSDFWGGYTF.

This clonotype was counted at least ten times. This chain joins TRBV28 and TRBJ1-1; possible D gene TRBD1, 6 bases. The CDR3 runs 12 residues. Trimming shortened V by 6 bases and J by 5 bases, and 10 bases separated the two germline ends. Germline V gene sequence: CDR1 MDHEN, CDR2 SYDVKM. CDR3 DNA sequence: TGTGCCAGCAGAACAGGGATTACTGAAGCTTTCTTT. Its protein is CASRTGITEAFF.

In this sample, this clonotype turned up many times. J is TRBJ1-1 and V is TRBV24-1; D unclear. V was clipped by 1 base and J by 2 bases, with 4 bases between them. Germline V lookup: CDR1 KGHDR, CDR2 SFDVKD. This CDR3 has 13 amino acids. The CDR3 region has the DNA TGTGCCACCAGTGATTTTGGAAACACTGAAGCTTTCTTT. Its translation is CATSDFGNTEAFF.

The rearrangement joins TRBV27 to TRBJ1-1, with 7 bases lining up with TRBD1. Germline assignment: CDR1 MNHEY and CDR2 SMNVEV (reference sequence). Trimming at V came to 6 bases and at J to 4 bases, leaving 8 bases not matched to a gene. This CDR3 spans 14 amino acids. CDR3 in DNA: TGTGCCAGCAGCCCTACAGGGGTTGTCACTGAAGCTTTCTTT. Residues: CASSPTGVVTEAFF.

The CDR3, as DNA: TGTGCCAGCAGCCCAGAACCCCGGACCGCGCCCTACGAGCAGTACTTC. This translates into CASSPEPRTAPYEQYF. J is TRBJ2-7 and V is TRBV9; D remains ambiguous. Germline-derived CDR1 and CDR2 are SGDLS and YYNGEE. The CDR3 is made up of 16 amino acids. V was pared by 4 bases and J by 2 bases, with 19 bases between. Complete variable domain (other parts from reference TRBV9 and TRBJ2-7): DSGVTQTPKHLITATGQRVTLRCSPRSGDLSVYWYQQSLDQGLQFLIQYYNGEERAKGNILERFSAQQFPDLHSELNLSSLELGDSALYFCASSPEPRTAPYEQYFGPGTRLTVT.

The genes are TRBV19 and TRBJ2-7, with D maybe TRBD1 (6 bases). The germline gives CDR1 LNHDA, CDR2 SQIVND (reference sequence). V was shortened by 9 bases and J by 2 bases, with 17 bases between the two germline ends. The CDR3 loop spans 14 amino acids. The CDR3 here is CASADRNLPYEQYF. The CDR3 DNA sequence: TGTGCCAGCGCGGACAGAAACCTGCCCTACGAGCAGTACTTC.

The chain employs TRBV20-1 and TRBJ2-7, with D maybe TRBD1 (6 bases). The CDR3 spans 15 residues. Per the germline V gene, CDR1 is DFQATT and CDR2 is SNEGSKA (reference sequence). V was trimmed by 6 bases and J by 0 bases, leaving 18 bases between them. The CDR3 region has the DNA TGCAGTGCCCCCGGGACAACGCTAAGCTCCTACGAGCAGTACTTC. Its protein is CSAPGTTLSSYEQYF.

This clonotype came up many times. CDR3 region: CASSHTITGAGTQYF. The CDR3 DNA reads as TGTGCCAGCAGTCACACTATCACAGGGGCCGGGACCCAGTACTTC. This chain links TRBV28 with TRBJ2-5, with 7 bases fitting TRBD1. The trim removed 5 bases at V and 7 bases at J, leaving 13 bases unmatched. Germline loops: CDR1 MDHEN, CDR2 SYDVKM. The CDR3 runs 15 residues.

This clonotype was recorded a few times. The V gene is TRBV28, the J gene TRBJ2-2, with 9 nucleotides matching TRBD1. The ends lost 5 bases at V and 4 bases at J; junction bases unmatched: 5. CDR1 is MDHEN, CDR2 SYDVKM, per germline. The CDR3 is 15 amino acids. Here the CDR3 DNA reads TGTGCCAGCAGTCCTGGGACAGGGACCACCGGGGAGCTGTTTTTT. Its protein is CASSPGTGTTGELFF. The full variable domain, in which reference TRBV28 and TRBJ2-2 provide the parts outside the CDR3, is DVKVTQSSRYLVKRTGEKVFLECVQDMDHENMFWYRQDPGLGLRLIYFSYDVKMKEKGDIPEGYSVSREKKERFSLILESASTNQTSMYLCASSPGTGTTGELFFGEGSRLTVL.

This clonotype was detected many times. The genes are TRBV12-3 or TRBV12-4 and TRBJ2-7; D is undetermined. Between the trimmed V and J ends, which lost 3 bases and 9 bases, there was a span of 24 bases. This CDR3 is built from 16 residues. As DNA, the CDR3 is TGTGCCAGCAGTTTCCTGGTAGTGGCAGCTCAACGATTGCAGTACTTC. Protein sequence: CASSFLVVAAQRLQYF.

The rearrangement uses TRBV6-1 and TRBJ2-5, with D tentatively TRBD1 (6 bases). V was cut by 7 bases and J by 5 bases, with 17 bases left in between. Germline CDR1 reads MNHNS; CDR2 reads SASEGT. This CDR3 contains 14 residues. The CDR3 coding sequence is TGTGCCAGCATCCGGCGCCAGGGGTGGGAGACCCAGTACTTC. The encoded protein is CASIRRQGWETQYF.

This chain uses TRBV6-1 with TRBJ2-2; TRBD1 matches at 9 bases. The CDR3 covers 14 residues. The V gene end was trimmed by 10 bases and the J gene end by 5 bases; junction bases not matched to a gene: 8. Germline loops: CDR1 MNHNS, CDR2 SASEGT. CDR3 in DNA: TGTGCCACCTCGTGGACAGGGGTTACCGGGGAGCTGTTTTTT. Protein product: CATSWTGVTGELFF.

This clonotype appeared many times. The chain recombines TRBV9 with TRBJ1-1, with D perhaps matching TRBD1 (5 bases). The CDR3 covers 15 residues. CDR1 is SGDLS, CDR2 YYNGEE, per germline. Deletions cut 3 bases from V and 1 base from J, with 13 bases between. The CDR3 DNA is TGTGCCAGCAGCGCGGAGGGGATTGAGAACACTGAAGCTTTCTTT. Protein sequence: CASSAEGIENTEAFF.

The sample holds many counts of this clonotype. DNA for the CDR3: TGTGCCAGCAGGTGGGGGGCTGGCCAGCCCCAGCATTTT. This translates into CASRWGAGQPQHF. This chain joins TRBV2 and TRBJ1-5; TRBD1 is a possible D gene (6 bases). Germline V gene sequence: CDR1 SNHLY, CDR2 FYNNEI. The CDR3 is 13 amino acids. Deletions cut 6 bases from V and 7 bases from J, with 13 bases between. Full variable domain (rest looked up from reference TRBV2 and TRBJ1-5): EPEVTQTPSHQVTQMGQEVILRCVPISNHLYFYWYRQILGQKVEFLVSFYNNEISEKSEIFDDQFSVERPDGSNFTLKIRSTKLEDSAMYFCASRWGAGQPQHFGDGTRLSIL.

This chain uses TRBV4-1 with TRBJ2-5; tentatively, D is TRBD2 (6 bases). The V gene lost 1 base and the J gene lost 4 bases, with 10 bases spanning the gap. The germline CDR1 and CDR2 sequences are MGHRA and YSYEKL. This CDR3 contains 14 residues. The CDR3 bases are TGCGCCAGCAGCCAAGCAGCGGGCCCAGAGACCCAGTACTTC. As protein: CASSQAAGPETQYF.

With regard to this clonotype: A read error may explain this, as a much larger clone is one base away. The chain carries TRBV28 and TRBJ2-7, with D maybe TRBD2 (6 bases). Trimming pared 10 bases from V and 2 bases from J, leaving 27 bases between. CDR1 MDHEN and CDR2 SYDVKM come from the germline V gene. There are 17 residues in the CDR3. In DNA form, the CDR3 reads TGTGCCAACAGCCGATTCCCAAGGCGCGGGAAAACCTACGAGCAGTACTTC. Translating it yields CANSRFPRRGKTYEQYF.

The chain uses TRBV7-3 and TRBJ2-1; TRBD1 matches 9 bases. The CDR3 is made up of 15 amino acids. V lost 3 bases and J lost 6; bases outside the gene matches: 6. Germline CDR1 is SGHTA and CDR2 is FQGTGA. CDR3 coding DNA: TGTGCCAGCAGCTTGCCCGGGACAGGGTCCAATGAGCAGTTCTTC. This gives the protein CASSLPGTGSNEQFF. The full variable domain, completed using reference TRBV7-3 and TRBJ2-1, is GAGVSQTPSNKVTEKGKYVELRCDPISGHTALYWYRQSLGQGPEFLIYFQGTGAADDSGLPNDRFFAVRPEGSVSTLKIQRTERGDSAVYLCASSLPGTGSNEQFFGPGTRLTVL.

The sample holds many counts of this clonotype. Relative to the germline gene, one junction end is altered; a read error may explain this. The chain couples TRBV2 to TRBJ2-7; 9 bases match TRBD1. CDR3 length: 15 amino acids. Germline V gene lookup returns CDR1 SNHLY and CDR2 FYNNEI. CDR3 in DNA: TGTGCCAGCTTATTGCCCGGGACAGGGTCCTCCGAGCAGTACTTC. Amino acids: CASLLPGTGSSEQYF.

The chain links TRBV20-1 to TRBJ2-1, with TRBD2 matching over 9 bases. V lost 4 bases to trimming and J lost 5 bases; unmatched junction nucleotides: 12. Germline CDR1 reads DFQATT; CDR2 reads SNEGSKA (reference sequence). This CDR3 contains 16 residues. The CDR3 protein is CSATLFLAGFDNEQFF. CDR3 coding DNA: TGCAGTGCTACCCTGTTCCTAGCGGGATTCGACAATGAGCAGTTCTTC.

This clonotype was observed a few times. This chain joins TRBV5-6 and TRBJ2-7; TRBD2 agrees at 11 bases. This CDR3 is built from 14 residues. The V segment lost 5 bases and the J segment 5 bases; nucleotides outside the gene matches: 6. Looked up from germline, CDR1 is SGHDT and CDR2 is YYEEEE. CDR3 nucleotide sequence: TGTGCCAGCAGTAGGGGACTAGCGGTCCACGAGCAGTACTTC. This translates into CASSRGLAVHEQYF. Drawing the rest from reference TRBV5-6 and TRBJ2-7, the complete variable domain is DAGVTQSPTHLIKTRGQQVTLRCSPKSGHDTVSWYQQALGQGPQFIFQYYEEEERQRGNFPDRFSGHQFPNYSSELNVNALLLGDSALYLCASSRGLAVHEQYFGPGTRLTVT.

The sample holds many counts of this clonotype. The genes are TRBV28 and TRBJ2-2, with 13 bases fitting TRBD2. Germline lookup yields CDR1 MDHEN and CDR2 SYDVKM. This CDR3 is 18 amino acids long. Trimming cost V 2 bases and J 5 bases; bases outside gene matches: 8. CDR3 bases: TGTGCCAGCAGTTTAATACTAGCGGGAGGGCCCCGAACCGGGGAGCTGTTTTTT. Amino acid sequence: CASSLILAGGPRTGELFF.

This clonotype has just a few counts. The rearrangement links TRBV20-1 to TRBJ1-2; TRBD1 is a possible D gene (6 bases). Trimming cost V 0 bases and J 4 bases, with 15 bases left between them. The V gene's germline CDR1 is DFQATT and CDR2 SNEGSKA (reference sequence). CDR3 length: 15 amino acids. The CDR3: CSARDRIGGAYGYTF. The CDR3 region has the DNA TGCAGTGCTAGAGACAGGATAGGGGGAGCCTATGGCTACACCTTC.

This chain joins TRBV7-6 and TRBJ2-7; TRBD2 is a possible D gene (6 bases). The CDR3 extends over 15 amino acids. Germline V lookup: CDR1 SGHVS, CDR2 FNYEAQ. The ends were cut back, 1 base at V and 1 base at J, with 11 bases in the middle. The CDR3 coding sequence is TGTGCCAGCAGCTTAGGGCGGGAAATATCCTACGAGCAGTACTTC. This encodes CASSLGREISYEQYF.